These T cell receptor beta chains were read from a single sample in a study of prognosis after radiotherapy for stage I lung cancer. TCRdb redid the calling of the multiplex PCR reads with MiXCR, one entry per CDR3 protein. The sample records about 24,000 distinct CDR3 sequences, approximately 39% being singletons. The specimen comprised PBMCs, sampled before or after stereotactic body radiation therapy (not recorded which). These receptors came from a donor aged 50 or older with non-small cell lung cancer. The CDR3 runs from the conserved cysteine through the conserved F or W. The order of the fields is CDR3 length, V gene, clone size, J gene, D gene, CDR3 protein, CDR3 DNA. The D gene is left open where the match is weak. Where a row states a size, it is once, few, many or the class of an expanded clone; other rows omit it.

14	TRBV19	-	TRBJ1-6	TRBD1	CASSAGTANSPLHF	TGTGCCAGTAGCGCCGGGACAGCTAATTCACCCCTCCACTTT
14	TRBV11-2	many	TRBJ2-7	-	CASSFGLEPYEQYF	TGTGCCAGCAGCTTTGGACTCGAGCCCTACGAGCAGTACTTC
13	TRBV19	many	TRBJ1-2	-	CASSEFRGYGYTF	TGTGCCAGTAGTGAGTTCCGGGGCTATGGCTACACCTTC
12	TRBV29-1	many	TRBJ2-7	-	CSVEPRVGEQYF	TGCAGCGTTGAACCGAGGGTGGGGGAGCAGTACTTC
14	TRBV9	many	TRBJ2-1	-	CASSVAPGNGEQFF	TGTGCCAGCAGCGTAGCTCCGGGGAATGGTGAGCAGTTCTTC
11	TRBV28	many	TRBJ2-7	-	CASSHGYEQYF	TGTGCCAGCAGTCACGGATACGAGCAGTACTTC
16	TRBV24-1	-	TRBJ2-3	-	CATSDPSPGATDTQYF	TGTGCCACCAGTGATCCTTCGCCGGGAGCTACAGATACGCAGTATTTT
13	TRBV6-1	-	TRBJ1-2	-	CASTQTGTYGHTF	TGTGCAAGCACCCAAACTGGTACCTATGGCCACACCTTC
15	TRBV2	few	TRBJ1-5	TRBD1	CASTAMGTAPRPQHF	TGTGCCAGCACTGCAATGGGGACAGCCCCGCGGCCCCAGCATTTT
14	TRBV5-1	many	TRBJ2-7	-	CASSLPVPSEEQYF	TGCGCCAGCAGCTTGCCGGTCCCCTCAGAAGAGCAGTACTTC
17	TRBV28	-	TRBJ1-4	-	CASSFQGPLVVNEKLFF	TGTGCCAGCAGTTTCCAGGGACCCCTCGTAGTTAATGAAAAACTGTTTTTT
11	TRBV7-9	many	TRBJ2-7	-	CASSSQGAQYF	TGTGCCAGCAGCTCCCAAGGCGCCCAGTACTTC
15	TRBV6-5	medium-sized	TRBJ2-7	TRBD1	CASSYPPGQGYEQYF	TGTGCCAGCAGTTACCCTCCGGGACAGGGGTACGAGCAGTACTTC
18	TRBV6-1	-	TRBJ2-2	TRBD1	CASSRDLSTTGGSGELFF	TGTGCCAGCAGTCGAGACCTCAGTACTACAGGGGGATCCGGGGAGCTGTTTTTT
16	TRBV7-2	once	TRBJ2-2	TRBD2	CASSLDASGNLGELFF	TGTGCCAGCAGCCTGGATGCTAGCGGGAACCTCGGGGAGCTGTTTTTT
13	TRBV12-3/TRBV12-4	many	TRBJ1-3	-	CATGDYSGNTIYF	TGTGCCACAGGGGATTACTCTGGAAACACCATATATTTT
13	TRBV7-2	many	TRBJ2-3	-	CASSLNRRGTQYF	TGTGCCAGCAGTCTCAACCGACGGGGAACGCAGTATTTT
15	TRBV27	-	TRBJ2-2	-	CASSLVVGAPGELSF	TGTGCCAGCAGTTTAGTAGTCGGGGCCCCCGGGGAGCTGTCTTTT
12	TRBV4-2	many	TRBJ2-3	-	CASSPRPDTQYF	TGTGCCAGCAGCCCCCGTCCAGATACGCAGTATTTT
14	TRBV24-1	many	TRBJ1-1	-	CATRGAPGDTEAFF	TGTGCCACCAGGGGGGCCCCTGGGGACACTGAAGCTTTCTTT
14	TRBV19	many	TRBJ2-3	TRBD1	CASSQDRDTDTQYF	TGTGCCAGTAGTCAGGACAGGGACACAGATACGCAGTATTTT
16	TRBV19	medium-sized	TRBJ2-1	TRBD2	CASSIWRGNSYNEQFF	TGTGCCAGTAGTATATGGCGGGGGAACTCCTACAATGAGCAGTTCTTC
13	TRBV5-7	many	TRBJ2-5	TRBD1	CASSSHRGKTQYF	TGTGCCAGCAGCTCCCACAGGGGTAAGACCCAGTACTTC
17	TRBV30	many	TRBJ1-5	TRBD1	CAWSRDRVGNSNQPQHF	TGTGCCTGGTCCCGGGACAGGGTCGGTAATAGCAATCAGCCCCAGCATTTT
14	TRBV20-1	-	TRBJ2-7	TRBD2	CSGLAGVSRYEHYF	TGCAGTGGATTAGCGGGAGTCTCGAGATACGAGCATTACTTC
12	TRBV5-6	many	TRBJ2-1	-	CASSSDPREQFF	TGTGCCAGCAGCTCCGACCCAAGAGAGCAGTTCTTC
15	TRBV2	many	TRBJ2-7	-	CASSEALLGSYEQYF	TGTGCCAGCAGTGAAGCGCTTCTAGGATCCTACGAGCAGTACTTC
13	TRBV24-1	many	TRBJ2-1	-	CATSASLTMGQFF	TGTGCCACCAGTGCATCCCTTACAATGGGGCAGTTCTTC
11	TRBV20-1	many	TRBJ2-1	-	CSARDGREQFF	TGCAGTGCTAGAGATGGGCGTGAGCAGTTCTTC
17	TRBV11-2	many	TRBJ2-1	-	CASSFSRGSNRGWEQFF	TGTGCCAGCAGCTTTTCTAGGGGGTCCAACCGGGGTTGGGAGCAGTTCTTC
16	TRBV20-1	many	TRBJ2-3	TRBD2	CSAPDALAGRTDTQYF	TGCAGTGCTCCAGATGCATTAGCGGGCCGCACAGATACGCAGTATTTT
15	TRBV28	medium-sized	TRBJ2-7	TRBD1	CASSLVSTGGDEQYF	TGTGCCAGCAGTTTAGTTTCGACAGGGGGGGACGAGCAGTACTTC
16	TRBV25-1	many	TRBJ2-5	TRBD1	CASSEFETGNQETQYF	TGTGCCAGCAGTGAATTTGAGACAGGGAACCAAGAGACCCAGTACTTC
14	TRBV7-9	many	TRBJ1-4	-	CASSPSPTNEKLFF	TGTGCCAGCAGTCCTAGTCCAACTAATGAAAAACTGTTTTTT
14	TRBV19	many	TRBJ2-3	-	CASSGGRYRDTQYF	TGTGCCAGTAGTGGTGGGAGGTATAGGGATACGCAGTATTTT
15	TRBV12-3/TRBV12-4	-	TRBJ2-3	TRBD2	CASIRLAVVGVTQYF	TGTGCCAGCATCAGACTAGCGGTAGTTGGCGTCACGCAGTATTTT
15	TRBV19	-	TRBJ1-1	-	CASSITGQGGFGTFF	TGTGCCAGTAGTATCACCGGTCAGGGTGGGTTCGGGACTTTCTTT
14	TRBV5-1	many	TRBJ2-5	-	CASSLGRTQETQYF	TGCGCCAGCAGCTTGGGAAGGACTCAAGAGACCCAGTACTTC
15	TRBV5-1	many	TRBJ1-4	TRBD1	CASSITGQSNEKLFF	TGCGCCAGCAGCATTACGGGACAGAGTAATGAAAAACTGTTTTTT
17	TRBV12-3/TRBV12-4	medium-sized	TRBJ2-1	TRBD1	CASSQHSGTGGPNEQFF	TGTGCCAGCAGCCAGCATTCCGGGACAGGGGGCCCCAATGAGCAGTTCTTC
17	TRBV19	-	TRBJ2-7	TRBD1	CASSDFGRDRESYEQYF	TGTGCCAGTAGTGATTTTGGGCGGGACAGGGAATCCTACGAGCAGTACTTC
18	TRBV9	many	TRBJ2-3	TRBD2	CASSFPSGIGESTDTQYF	TGTGCCAGCAGCTTCCCTAGCGGGATAGGTGAAAGCACAGATACGCAGTATTTT
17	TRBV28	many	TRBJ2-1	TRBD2	CASSSQGLAGIGDEQFF	TGTGCCAGCAGTTCCCAGGGACTAGCGGGAATCGGCGATGAGCAGTTCTTC
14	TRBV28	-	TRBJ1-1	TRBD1	CASRYPGGSFEAFF	TGTGCCAGCAGATATCCAGGGGGGTCATTTGAAGCTTTCTTT
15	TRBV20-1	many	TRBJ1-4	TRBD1	CSARDLDRGGEKLFF	TGCAGTGCTAGAGATCTGGACAGGGGTGGTGAAAAACTGTTTTTT
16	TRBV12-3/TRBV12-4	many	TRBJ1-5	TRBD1	CASSPKQGSSNQPQHF	TGTGCCAGCAGTCCGAAACAGGGGTCTAGCAATCAGCCCCAGCATTTT